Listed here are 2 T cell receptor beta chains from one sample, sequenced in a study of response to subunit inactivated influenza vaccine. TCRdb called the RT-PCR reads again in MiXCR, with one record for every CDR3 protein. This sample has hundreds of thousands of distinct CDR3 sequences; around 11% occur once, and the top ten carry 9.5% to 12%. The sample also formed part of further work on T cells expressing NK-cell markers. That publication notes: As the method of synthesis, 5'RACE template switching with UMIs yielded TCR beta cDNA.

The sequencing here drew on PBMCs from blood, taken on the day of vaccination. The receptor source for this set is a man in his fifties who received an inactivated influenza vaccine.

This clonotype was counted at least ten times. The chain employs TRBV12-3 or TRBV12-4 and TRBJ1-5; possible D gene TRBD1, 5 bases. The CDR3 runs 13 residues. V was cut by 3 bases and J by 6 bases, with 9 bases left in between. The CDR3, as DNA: TGTGCCAGCAGTTTGCGGGGGTTTCAGCCCCAGCATTTT. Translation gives CASSLRGFQPQHF.

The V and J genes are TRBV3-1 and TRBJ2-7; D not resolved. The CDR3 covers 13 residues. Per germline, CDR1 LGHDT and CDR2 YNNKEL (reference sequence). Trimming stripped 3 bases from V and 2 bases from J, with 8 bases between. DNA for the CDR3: TGTGCCAGCAGCCAGGCGGAAACCTACGAGCAGTACTTC. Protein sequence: CASSQAETYEQYF.